The TCR beta chain under discussion was sequenced for a study of cytomegalovirus exposure and HLA in healthy donors. Study-level points and caveats: A later analysis found that most CMV-associated TCR beta chains appeared HLA-restricted. Equally common other TCR beta chains were less clonally expanded than HLA-associated ones, a later analysis found. In a later analysis, V- and J-gene trimming of beta chains associated with a DCLRE1C missense variant, replicated independently.

The CDR3 runs to 13 residues. Germline V gives CDR1 ENHRY, CDR2 SYGVKD. Trimming removed 2 bases at V and 1 base at J, with 5 bases between. Note on this clone: What it binds is unknown.

The primer mix had 60 Vbeta and 13 Jbeta primers. Only in-frame clones appear in the TCRdb table, and some are missing; sequencing was by immunoSEQ multiplex PCR. The sample holds some 180,000 clones, roughly 87% seen once. What was sequenced was PBMCs. The sequence derives from a boy aged 2 to 10 in good health and CMV-seronegative. The rearrangement links TRBV10-3 to TRBJ1-1; D is unresolved. The CDR3 loop reads CAISERGNTEAFF. CDR3 DNA: TGTGCCATCAGTGAGCGGGGGAACACTGAAGCTTTCTTT.